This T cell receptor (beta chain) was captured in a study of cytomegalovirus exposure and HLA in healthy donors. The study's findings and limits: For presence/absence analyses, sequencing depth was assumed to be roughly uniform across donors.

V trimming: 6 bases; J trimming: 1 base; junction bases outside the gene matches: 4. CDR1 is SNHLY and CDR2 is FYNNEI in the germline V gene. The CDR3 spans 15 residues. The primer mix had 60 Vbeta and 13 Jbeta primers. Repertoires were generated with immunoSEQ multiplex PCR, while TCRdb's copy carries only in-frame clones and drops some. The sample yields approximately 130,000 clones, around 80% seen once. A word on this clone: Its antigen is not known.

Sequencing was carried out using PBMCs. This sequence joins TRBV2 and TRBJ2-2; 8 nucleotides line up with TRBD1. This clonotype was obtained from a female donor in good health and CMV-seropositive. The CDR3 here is CASREQGGNTGELFF. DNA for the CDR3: TGTGCCAGCAGGGAACAGGGGGGGAACACCGGGGAGCTGTTTTTT.